Shown below are 4 T cell receptor beta chains from a single sample sequenced in a study of control samples from healthy donors and cancer patients (dated by TCRdb to between 2020 and 2021). Library method: the immunoSEQ multiplex PCR assay. TCRdb took this table from immuneACCESS and kept in-frame rearrangements with V and J called. Such tables lack part of the clones; where checked against another copy, unresolved V genes explain under half of the gap, and the rest is unexplained. The sample contains under 100,000 clones, 88% of them found a single time. 13% to 15% of the sample is held by the ten biggest clonotypes. The sample taken for sequencing was blood. The receptors originated from a woman in her 70s in good health.

This chain uses TRBV6-4 with TRBJ1-1; D unresolved. Germline CDR1 reads MRHNA; CDR2 reads SNTAGT. The CDR3 length is 14 residues. With 5 bases removed from V and 4 bases from J, the gap between germline ends came to 14 bases. The CDR3 DNA follows: TGTGCCAGCAGTCGAGGTGGCGGAGGCACTGAAGCTTTCTTT. Translated, it gives CASSRGGGGTEAFF.

The chain joins TRBV6-2 or TRBV6-3 to TRBJ1-6; no firm D call. V shed 2 bases and J shed 6 bases, with 11 bases lying between them. This CDR3 region has 15 residues. Germline-derived CDR1 and CDR2 are MNHEY and SVGEGT. The CDR3 coding sequence is TGTGCCAGCAGTTACAGGACGATTCCTAATTCACCCCTCCACTTT. This sequence encodes CASSYRTIPNSPLHF.

The V call is TRBV12-3 or TRBV12-4, the J call TRBJ1-1; D is unresolved. This CDR3 comprises 13 residues. With 2 bases removed from V and 7 bases from J, the gap between germline ends came to 11 bases. Here the CDR3 DNA reads TGTGCCAGCAGTTTATCAGGATCCAATGAAGCTTTCTTT. It encodes CASSLSGSNEAFF.

The chain recombines TRBV6-5 with TRBJ1-3; tentative D call: TRBD1 (5 bases). The CDR3 has 14 residues. Trimming removed 6 bases at V and 0 bases at J, with 9 bases between. The germline V gene has CDR1 MNHEY and CDR2 SVGAGI. CDR3 DNA sequence: TGTGCCAGCAGGTGGGGGAGCTCTGGAAACACCATATATTTT. As protein: CASRWGSSGNTIYF.